This record covers a single T cell receptor (beta chain). Its antigen is currently unknown. This specimen belongs to a study of beta chain features in type 1 diabetes. Whole-study context: When patients were set against healthy donors, age, gender and cell yields were similar.

Reverse transcription of all isolated RNA meant that expressed TCRB transcripts were sequenced. Profiling relied on immunoSEQ multiplex PCR, and the TCRdb table lists in-frame clones only, not all of them. This sample carries some 640,000 clones, about 14% of them seen once, and the ten largest clones take roughly 0.04%. Regarding the study as a whole: The naive, central memory and Treg TCRB repertoires of patients appeared to be more similar to one another than those of healthy donors. A moderate, significant TCRB CDR3 shortening appeared in type 1 diabetes across four CD4+ subsets.

This TCR was recovered from a man aged 18 to 29 with type 1 diabetes. Source material: naive CD4+ T cells from blood.

Written as DNA, the CDR3 is TGTGCCAGCACCCAGGGACGGAAGAACACTGAAGCTTTCTTT. Translated: CASTQGRKNTEAFF. The chain has TRBV9 and TRBJ1-1, with D tentatively TRBD1 (5 bases). The CDR3 extends over 14 amino acids. Germline-derived CDR1 and CDR2 are SGDLS and YYNGEE. Trimming took 6 bases from V and 1 from J, leaving 13 bases between them.